The 30 T cell receptor beta chains presented below share a single source sample, sequenced in a study of blood T cells in healthy people across ages. For the second PCR, which ran for about 7 to 11 cycles, a sample-barcoded 5' primer and a J-beta primer mix were used. Via MiXCR, TCRdb re-called the 5' RACE reads, giving one row per CDR3 protein. The sample shows more than 900,000 distinct CDR3 sequences, 25% of them seen only once. These same data were also listed under a study on T cells of mothers and their children.

Sequencing used blood. These receptors came from a girl aged 2-10 years in good health.

This clonotype was observed a few times. The rearrangement links TRBV20-1 to TRBJ2-5; TRBD2 is a possible D gene (5 bases). The CDR3 extends over 13 amino acids. With 7 bases removed from V and 13 bases from J, the gap between germline ends came to 25 bases. Germline CDR1 DFQATT, CDR2 SNEGSKA (reference sequence). CDR3 sequence (DNA): TGCAGTGTAGACCCGCTCGGGGTAGGAGAGCGGTACTTC. Amino acids: CSVDPLGVGERYF.

This clonotype occurred a few times. The V call is TRBV29-1, the J call TRBJ2-3, with D hard to call. The V and J ends lost 5 bases and 2 bases respectively, with 11 bases between them. The CDR3 contains 13 residues. Germline CDR1 is SQVTM and CDR2 is ANQGSEA. Here the CDR3 DNA reads TGCAGCGTTTTATTGGAGTTCACAGATACGCAGTATTTT. It encodes CSVLLEFTDTQYF.

The chain carries TRBV28 and TRBJ2-4, with D unclear. V lost 6 bases, J lost 0 bases, and 15 bases lay in between. CDR1 and CDR2 from the germline V gene are MDHEN and SYDVKM. CDR3 length: 16 amino acids. The CDR3 DNA is TGTGCCAGCAGCTTACCCCGGCGCGGAGCCAAAAACATTCAGTACTTC. Translation gives CASSLPRRGAKNIQYF.

The rearrangement links TRBV20-1 to TRBJ2-1, with D tentatively TRBD2 (5 bases). TRBJ2-7 explains the end of the DNA better; the J call may be wrong. The CDR3 consists of 14 residues. Germline CDR1 and CDR2: DFQATT and SNEGSKA (reference sequence). The chain's CDR3 is CSATRRQDAYEQYF. For the CDR3, the DNA is TGCAGTGCTACTAGGAGGCAGGACGCCTACGAGCAGTACTTC.

The table lists this clonotype with a few counts. The V call is TRBV19, the J call TRBJ1-2; no firm D call. Germline CDR1 is LNHDA and CDR2 is SQIVND (reference sequence). V was trimmed by 3 bases and J by 8 bases, leaving 13 bases between them. CDR3 length equals 13 residues. The CDR3 spells CASSIVAGRGYTF. The CDR3 DNA is TGTGCCAGTAGTATCGTGGCAGGACGCGGCTACACCTTC.

This clonotype has just a few counts. The chain employs TRBV10-1 and TRBJ2-5; 7 nucleotides align to TRBD2. The CDR3 is made up of 16 amino acids. The V gene end was trimmed by 0 bases and the J gene end by 5 bases; junction bases not matched to a gene: 9. From germline, CDR1 is WNHNN and CDR2 SYGVQD (reference sequence). Here the CDR3 reads CASSESELPGGETQYF. The CDR3 nucleotides are TGCGCCAGCAGTGAGTCGGAGTTACCCGGGGGGGAGACCCAGTACTTC.

The chain couples TRBV6-5 to TRBJ1-1, with D tentatively TRBD1 (5 bases). This CDR3 is 16 amino acids long. Germline-derived CDR1 and CDR2 are MNHEY and SVGAGI. Trimming pared 0 bases from V and 5 bases from J, leaving 16 bases between. CDR3 nucleotides: TGTGCCAGCAGTTACTCGAAGGCAGGGCGGGGGACTGAAGCTTTCTTT. Translated: CASSYSKAGRGTEAFF.

The chain carries TRBV19 and TRBJ2-1, with TRBD2 as a possible D gene (5 bases). This CDR3 contains 13 residues. CDR1 and CDR2 (germline): LNHDA, SQIVND (reference sequence). Trimming removed 2 bases at V and 7 bases at J, with 9 bases between. The CDR3 loop reads CASSIRTGNEQFF. The CDR3, as DNA: TGTGCCAGTAGTATACGGACGGGGAATGAGCAGTTCTTC. Complete variable domain (other parts from reference TRBV19 and TRBJ2-1): DGGITQSPKYLFRKEGQNVTLSCEQNLNHDAMYWYRQDPGQGLRLIYYSQIVNDFQKGDIAEGYSVSREKKESFPLTVTSAQKNPTAFYLCASSIRTGNEQFFGPGTRLTVL.

This clonotype was detected a few times. This rearrangement joins TRBV7-8 to TRBJ2-2; a weak D match, TRBD2 (5 bases). The CDR3 runs to 16 residues. Germline assignment: CDR1 SGHVS and CDR2 FQNEAQ. The V end was cut by 1 base, the J end by 6 bases, with 15 bases between. The CDR3 nucleotides are TGTGCCAGCAGCTTAGGCGAGAGGGAGCCAGCCGGGGAGCTGTTTTTT. This gives the protein CASSLGEREPAGELFF. The variable domain in full, completed from reference TRBV7-8 and TRBJ2-2, reads GAGVSQSPRYKVAKRGQDVALRCDPISGHVSLFWYQQALGQGPEFLTYFQNEAQLDKSGLPSDRFFAERPEGSVSTLKIQRTQQEDSAVYLCASSLGEREPAGELFFGEGSRLTVL.

The rearrangement links TRBV6-2 or TRBV6-3 to TRBJ2-3; D is undetermined. Germline lookup yields CDR1 MNHEY and CDR2 SVGEGT. CDR3 length: 13 residues. The germline V and J ends were trimmed by 2 bases and 10 bases, with 13 bases remaining between them. The CDR3 region is CASSYSTVYPQYF. CDR3 nucleotides: TGTGCCAGCAGTTACAGTACGGTGTATCCGCAGTATTTT.

This chain uses TRBV20-1 with TRBJ2-7; D gene unclear. This CDR3 spans 14 amino acids. Germline V CDR1 and CDR2: DFQATT, SNEGSKA (reference sequence). Trimming took off 3 bases at V and 2 bases at J, with 14 bases between the two ends. The CDR3 loop reads CSASLLGQTYEQYF. In DNA form, the CDR3 reads TGCAGTGCTAGTCTCTTGGGCCAAACCTACGAGCAGTACTTC.

This clonotype has a handful of counts. This rearrangement joins TRBV12-5 to TRBJ2-5; a weak D match, TRBD2 (5 bases). Per germline, CDR1 LGHNT and CDR2 FRNRAP. The germline V and J ends were trimmed by 5 bases and 2 bases, with 15 bases remaining between them. The length of the CDR3 is 15 residues. The CDR3 is CASGPQPRVQETQYF. As DNA, the CDR3 is TGTGCTAGTGGTCCCCAGCCGAGGGTACAAGAGACCCAGTACTTC.

The sample holds a few counts of this clonotype. The chain couples TRBV5-1 to TRBJ2-1, with 7 positions matching TRBD2. V trimming: 4 bases; J trimming: 6 bases; junction bases outside the gene matches: 7. Germline assignment: CDR1 SGHRS and CDR2 YFSETQ. The CDR3 covers 14 residues. In nucleotides, the CDR3 is TGCGCCAGCAGCCTGGTGGTAGCGGGCAATGAGCAGTTCTTC. It translates to CASSLVVAGNEQFF.

This clonotype has just a few counts. The V call is TRBV7-9, the J call TRBJ2-7, with 11 nucleotides matching TRBD2. V gave up 5 bases and J gave up 4 bases; unmatched junction bases: 4. Germline V gene sequence: CDR1 SEHNR, CDR2 FQNEAQ (reference sequence). This CDR3 is built from 14 residues. CDR3 DNA: TGTGCCAGCAGCCCCATAGCGGGGGGGTACGAGCAGTACTTC. Its protein product is CASSPIAGGYEQYF.

The V call is TRBV5-4, the J call TRBJ2-7, with D perhaps TRBD1 (5 bases). The V end lost 2 bases, the J end lost 3 bases, and 15 bases lay between the germline ends. Germline V lookup: CDR1 SGHNT, CDR2 YYREEE (reference sequence). CDR3 length: 15 residues. In DNA, the CDR3 is TGTGCCAGCAGCTTTCTCCCAGGGATTAGCTACGAGCAGTACTTC. Translating it yields CASSFLPGISYEQYF. The entire variable domain, with the rest obtained from reference TRBV5-4 and TRBJ2-7, is as follows: ETGVTQSPTHLIKTRGQQVTLRCSSQSGHNTVSWYQQALGQGPQFIFQYYREEENGRGNFPPRFSGLQFPNYSSELNVNALELDDSALYLCASSFLPGISYEQYFGPGTRLTVT.

This clonotype was observed a few times. This chain links TRBV5-1 with TRBJ1-4; a weak D match, TRBD1 (5 bases). The V end lost 3 bases, the J end lost 7 bases, and 13 bases lay between the germline ends. CDR3 length: 14 amino acids. CDR1 and CDR2 (germline): SGHRS, YFSETQ. The DNA for the CDR3 is TGCGCCAGCAGCTCGGAGGGACCCGGTGAAAAACTGTTTTTT. This encodes CASSSEGPGEKLFF.

The V and J genes are TRBV10-3 and TRBJ2-7; D is possibly TRBD1 (7 bases). CDR1 is ENHRY and CDR2 is SYGVKD in the germline V gene. CDR3 size: 14 residues. V gave up 6 bases and J gave up 0 bases, with 12 bases separating them. The DNA for the CDR3 is TGTGCCATCAGCGCGGGGACAGCCTCCTACGAGCAGTACTTC. Translating gives CAISAGTASYEQYF.

V usage is TRBV7-9 and J usage is TRBJ2-7; TRBD2 matches 7 bases. The germline CDR1 and CDR2 sequences are SEHNR and FQNEAQ (reference sequence). CDR3 length: 15 residues. V lost 0 bases, J lost 5 bases, and 7 bases stayed unmatched. Here the CDR3 reads CASSLAGGVADEQYF. CDR3 bases: TGTGCCAGCAGCTTAGCGGGGGGGGTTGCCGACGAGCAGTACTTC.

The chain joins TRBV29-1 to TRBJ2-1; D possibly uses TRBD1 or TRBD2 (5 bases each). V was clipped by 6 bases and J by 6 bases, with 18 bases between them. The CDR3 contains 14 residues. Germline V gives CDR1 SQVTM, CDR2 ANQGSEA. CDR3 sequence: CSVERQGSPNEQFF. The CDR3 nucleotides are TGCAGCGTAGAGCGGCAGGGTAGCCCCAATGAGCAGTTCTTC.

This clonotype was detected a few times. This rearrangement joins TRBV27 to TRBJ1-2, with 9 positions matching TRBD1. The CDR3 sequence is 17 residues long. The V and J ends lost 0 bases and 2 bases, in that order; junction bases with no gene match: 7. Germline CDR1 is MNHEY and CDR2 is SMNVEV (reference sequence). The CDR3 nucleotides are TGTGCCAGCAGTTTATCTTTCGGGACAGGGATCAACTATGGCTACACCTTC. Protein product: CASSLSFGTGINYGYTF.

This clonotype was detected only a few times. The chain joins TRBV11-2 to TRBJ2-1; tentatively, D is TRBD1 (6 bases). Matching the DNA end better, TRBJ2-7 makes the J call doubtful. The CDR3 consists of 14 residues. The germline gives CDR1 SGHAT, CDR2 FQNNGV. CDR3 DNA: TGTGCCAGCTGGTCAGGGGAATCCTCCTACGAGCAGTACTTC. Its protein product is CASWSGESSYEQYF.

DNA for the CDR3: TGTGCCAGTAGTATTATGGGAGGAGCACAAGAGACCCAGTACTTC. Translation: CASSIMGGAQETQYF. The chain combines TRBV19 with TRBJ2-5; D is possibly TRBD2 (6 bases). The CDR3 loop spans 15 amino acids. V gave up 3 bases and J gave up 2 bases, with 13 bases separating them. Germline-derived CDR1 and CDR2 are LNHDA and SQIVND (reference sequence).

The chain employs TRBV27 and TRBJ2-1; the D gene is possibly TRBD1 (5 bases). The CDR3 has 15 amino acids. Trimming removed 1 base at V and 4 bases at J, with 11 bases between. In germline, CDR1 is MNHEY, CDR2 SMNVEV (reference sequence). The CDR3 spells CASSLWQGSYNEQFF. CDR3 sequence (DNA): TGTGCCAGCAGTTTATGGCAGGGATCTTACAATGAGCAGTTCTTC.

This chain links TRBV7-2 with TRBJ2-1; TRBD2 agrees at 8 bases. The CDR3 consists of 17 residues. J gave up 7 bases and V 4 bases, and 15 bases lay outside the gene matches. The V gene's germline CDR1 is SGHTA and CDR2 FQGNSA. This CDR3 is CASSYSWALAGFNEQFF. CDR3 nucleotide sequence: TGTGCCAGCAGCTATTCGTGGGCGTTAGCGGGATTTAATGAGCAGTTCTTC.

This clonotype was observed a handful of times. The chain recombines TRBV4-1 with TRBJ1-1, with 7 bases aligning to TRBD1. The length of the CDR3 is 14 residues. V gave up 4 bases and J gave up 5 bases; unmatched junction bases: 7. Germline values: CDR1 MGHRA, CDR2 YSYEKL. CDR3 bases: TGCGCCAGCAGCCCGGGCAGGGGGGCAACTGAAGCTTTCTTT. This sequence encodes CASSPGRGATEAFF.

The chain combines TRBV5-1 with TRBJ2-1; 10 nucleotides align to TRBD2. Germline V gives CDR1 SGHRS, CDR2 YFSETQ. There are 15 residues in the CDR3. J lost 7 bases, V lost 4 bases, and 8 bases had no gene match. CDR3 sequence: CASSPGTSALNEQFF. The CDR3 nucleotides read TGCGCCAGCAGCCCCGGGACTAGCGCATTAAATGAGCAGTTCTTC.

The chain employs TRBV20-1 and TRBJ2-1, with D maybe TRBD2 (6 bases). Germline V gene sequence: CDR1 DFQATT, CDR2 SNEGSKA (reference sequence). The CDR3 is made up of 13 amino acids. DNA of the CDR3: TGCAGCGCCAGAGCGGGCTCCTACAATGAGCAGTTCTTC. This codes for CSARAGSYNEQFF.

This chain joins TRBV12-3 or TRBV12-4 and TRBJ2-1, with 7 bases fitting TRBD2. The length of the CDR3 is 13 residues. V gave up 5 bases and J gave up 9 bases; unmatched junction bases: 7. The CDR3 nucleotides read TGTGCCAGCAGTGGCGTGGGGGGGGGTGAGCAGTTCTTC. Translated: CASSGVGGGEQFF.

On this clonotype itself: Mismatch with germline at one junction end may stem from a read error. V and J are TRBV29-1 and TRBJ2-5; D assignment may be TRBD1 or TRBD2 (6 bases each). This CDR3 comprises 9 residues. Germline CDR1 SQVTM, CDR2 ANQGSEA. The CDR3 bases are TGCAGCGCGGGGGAAAGGGGGTTCTTC. Residues: CSAGERGFF.

The chain uses TRBV6-2 or TRBV6-3 and TRBJ2-5, with D perhaps TRBD1 (6 bases). CDR1 and CDR2 from the germline V gene are MNHEY and SVGEGT. V was cut by 11 bases and J by 5 bases, with 21 bases left in between. The CDR3 contains 14 residues. The CDR3 DNA follows: TGTGCCGGACGAGGCGGTGGGGGCGCGGAGACCCAGTACTTC. This sequence encodes CAGRGGGGAETQYF.